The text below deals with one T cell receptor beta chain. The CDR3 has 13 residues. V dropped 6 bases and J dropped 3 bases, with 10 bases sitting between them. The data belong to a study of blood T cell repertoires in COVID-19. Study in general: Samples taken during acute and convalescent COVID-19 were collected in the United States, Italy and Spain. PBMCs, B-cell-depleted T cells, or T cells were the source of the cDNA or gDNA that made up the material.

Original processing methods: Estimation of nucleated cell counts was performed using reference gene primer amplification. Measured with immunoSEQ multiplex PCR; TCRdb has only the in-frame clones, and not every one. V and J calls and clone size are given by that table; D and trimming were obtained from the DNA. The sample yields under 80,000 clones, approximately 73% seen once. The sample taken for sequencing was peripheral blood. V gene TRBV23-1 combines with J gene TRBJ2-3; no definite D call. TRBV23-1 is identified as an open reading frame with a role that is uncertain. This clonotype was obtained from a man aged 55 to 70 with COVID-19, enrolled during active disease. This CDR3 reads CASRTLRTDTQYF. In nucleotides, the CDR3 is TGCGCCAGCAGGACCCTCAGGACAGATACGCAGTATTTT.